There are a few counts of the clone carrying this T cell receptor (beta chain). A multiplex PCR was run with 60 Vbeta primers and 13 Jbeta primers. TCRdb's copy holds only in-frame clones and misses some; the assay was immunoSEQ multiplex PCR. The sample gives about 110,000 clones, more than 60% of which show up once; approximately 2.4% is in the top ten. The sample belongs to a study of cytomegalovirus exposure and HLA in healthy donors. V shed 6 bases, J shed 5 bases, and the junction held 10 bases outside the gene matches. The germline CDR1 and CDR2 sequences are SQVTM and ANQGSEA. CDR3 length: 14 residues.

The receptor was isolated from a man aged 40-49 years in good health and CMV-seronegative. Sequenced material: PBMCs. V usage is TRBV29-1 and J usage is TRBJ1-1; the match to TRBD1 covers 9 bases. CDR3: CSVGTGGLGTEAFF. CDR3 nucleotide sequence: TGCAGCGTAGGAACAGGGGGCCTAGGGACTGAAGCTTTCTTT. The variable domain in full, completed from reference TRBV29-1 and TRBJ1-1, reads SAVISQKPSRDICQRGTSLTIQCQVDSQVTMMFWYRQQPGQSLTLIATANQGSEATYESGFVIDKFPISRPNLTFSTLTVSNMSPEDSSIYLCSVGTGGLGTEAFFGQGTRLTVV.